This paragraph covers one T cell receptor beta chain sequence. V was cut by 8 bases and J by 1 base, with 17 bases left in between. The CDR3 runs 15 residues. CDR1 and CDR2 (germline): LNHDA, SQIVND (reference sequence). Only in-frame clones appear in the TCRdb table, and some are missing; sequencing was by immunoSEQ multiplex PCR. Of under 85,000 clones listed, more than 85% are singletons. The data derive from a study of control samples from healthy donors and cancer patients. The gene calls are TRBV19 and TRBJ2-5; D ambiguous. Sequencing input: PBMCs. The receptor was derived from a woman in her thirties or forties with lung cancer. CDR3 in amino acids: CASSSGPRGQETQYF. The CDR3 DNA reads TGTGCCAGTTCTTCAGGACCTAGAGGCCAAGAGACCCAGTACTTC.